These 20 T cell receptor beta chains originate from one sample sequenced in a study of cytomegalovirus exposure and HLA in healthy donors. Primers for the PCR totalled 60 Vbeta and 13 Jbeta. Measured with immunoSEQ multiplex PCR; TCRdb has only the in-frame clones, and not every one. The table lists tens of thousands of clones, approximately 80% of them singletons. Material: PBMCs. Source of these receptors: a woman aged 50 to 60 in good health and CMV-seropositive.

This chain uses TRBV27 with TRBJ2-7; the D is unclear. Germline CDR1 MNHEY, CDR2 SMNVEV (reference sequence). V was shortened by 7 bases and J by 5 bases, with 12 bases between the two germline ends. The CDR3 consists of 12 residues. CDR3 DNA sequence: TGTGCCAGCATGGCCCTCCACCACGAGCAGTACTTC. Protein: CASMALHHEQYF.

This rearrangement joins TRBV18 to TRBJ2-5, with 10 nucleotides matching TRBD2. Germline CDR1 reads KGHSH; CDR2 reads LQKENI. With 2 bases clipped from V and 3 bases from J, the junction kept 6 bases outside the gene matches. The CDR3 totals 16 residues. CDR3 sequence (DNA): TGTGCCAGCTCACCATCCCAAGCGGGGGGGAAAGAGACCCAGTACTTC. Protein product: CASSPSQAGGKETQYF.

The table lists this clone with a count of one. The V gene is TRBV27, the J gene TRBJ1-1, with TRBD1 as a possible D gene (5 bases). V was cut by 2 bases and J by 0 bases, with 10 bases left in between. The CDR3 runs 15 residues. Germline V CDR1 and CDR2: MNHEY, SMNVEV (reference sequence). CDR3 amino acids: CASSLIGTLNTEAFF. CDR3 DNA: TGTGCCAGCAGTTTAATCGGGACTTTGAACACTGAAGCTTTCTTT.

The sample holds one count of this clone. The chain links TRBV4-1 to TRBJ2-1; maybe TRBD1 (6 bases). The CDR3 spans 16 residues. Germline V gives CDR1 MGHRA, CDR2 YSYEKL. Trimming took off 1 base at V and 8 bases at J, with 18 bases between the two ends. CDR3 DNA sequence: TGCGCCAGCAGCCAAGGCTACAGGGTCCCGGTCGATGAGCAGTTCTTC. It codes for CASSQGYRVPVDEQFF.

The J gene is TRBJ1-2, the V gene TRBV14; possibly TRBD1 for D (5 bases). V was shortened by 3 bases and J by 4 bases, with 15 bases between the two germline ends. Germline CDR1 and CDR2: SGHDN and FVKESK. CDR3 size: 15 residues. CDR3 sequence reads: CASSQGGGVAYGYTF. CDR3 sequence (DNA): TGTGCCAGCAGCCAGGGCGGGGGGGTCGCCTATGGCTACACCTTC.

The CDR3 sequence: CASSLGGQVTDTQYF. DNA for the CDR3: TGTGCCAGCAGCTTGGGCGGACAGGTCACAGATACGCAGTATTTT. This rearrangement joins TRBV5-6 to TRBJ2-3, with TRBD1 matching over 7 bases. CDR3 size: 15 residues. Trimming took 0 bases from V and 2 from J; bases not matched to a gene: 3. Looked up from germline, CDR1 is SGHDT and CDR2 is YYEEEE.

This chain uses TRBV7-2 with TRBJ2-7; TRBD2 aligns across 16 bases. The germline V gene encodes CDR1 SGHTA and CDR2 FQGNSA. CDR3 length: 18 residues. V dropped 4 bases and J dropped 0; count of bases not matched to a gene: 6. CDR3 DNA sequence: TGTGCCAGCAGCTCGGGACTAGCGGGGGGGAGGAGCTCCTACGAGCAGTACTTC. This codes for CASSSGLAGGRSSYEQYF.

V gene TRBV4-2 combines with J gene TRBJ2-5; 12 nucleotides match TRBD1. This CDR3 is built from 14 residues. V dropped 4 bases and J dropped 4; count of bases not matched to a gene: 1. The germline CDR1 and CDR2 sequences are LGHNA and YNFKEQ. CDR3: CASSRDRGRETQYF. Here the CDR3 DNA reads TGTGCCAGCAGCCGGGACAGGGGGCGAGAGACCCAGTACTTC.

V is TRBV11-3 and J is TRBJ2-7, with a tentative D call TRBD1 (6 bases). V lost 4 bases to trimming and J lost 5 bases, with 12 bases between them. This CDR3 contains 13 residues. CDR1 and CDR2 from the germline V gene are SGHNT and YENEEA. CDR3 sequence reads: CASSSGPGDEQYV. Written as DNA, the CDR3 is TGTGCCAGCAGCTCTGGGCCAGGGGACGAGCAGTACGTC.

Turning to this clone: The same CDR3 also results from other DNA sequences found in this sample. The chain carries TRBV9 and TRBJ2-5, with D hard to call. This CDR3 has 13 residues. Per germline, CDR1 SGDLS and CDR2 YYNGEE. The germline V and J ends were trimmed by 0 bases and 3 bases, with 6 bases remaining between them. The CDR3 sequence is CASSVESEETQYF. CDR3 nucleotides: TGTGCCAGCAGCGTAGAGTCGGAAGAGACCCAGTACTTC.

The chain has TRBV18 and TRBJ1-2; 10 bases agree with TRBD1. The CDR3 spans 15 residues. Germline V lookup: CDR1 KGHSH, CDR2 LQKENI. V dropped 1 base and J dropped 5; count of bases not matched to a gene: 4. The CDR3 region has the DNA TGTGCCAGCTCACCACTCCCGGGACAGGGGTATGGCTACACCTTC. Translating it yields CASSPLPGQGYGYTF.

The gene calls are TRBV6-1 and TRBJ1-2; 8 bases align to TRBD1. J was trimmed by 0 bases and V by 7 bases; bases with no gene match: 7. The CDR3 is made up of 15 amino acids. From germline, CDR1 is MNHNS and CDR2 SASEGT. CDR3 DNA sequence: TGTGCCAGCAAAAGACAGGGGCCGCCTAACTATGGCTACACCTTC. It codes for CASKRQGPPNYGYTF.

The chain has TRBV28 and TRBJ2-5; D uncertain. V was trimmed by 7 bases and J by 1 base, leaving 10 bases between them. The CDR3 consists of 13 residues. In germline, CDR1 is MDHEN, CDR2 SYDVKM. Written as DNA, the CDR3 is TGTGCCAGCACCACCGGTGCCCAAGAGACCCAGTACTTC. This sequence encodes CASTTGAQETQYF.

This chain connects TRBV5-1 to TRBJ1-3; 8 nucleotides line up with TRBD1. After removal of 4 bases from V and 3 bases from J, the junction contained 9 bases not matched to a gene. The CDR3 loop spans 16 amino acids. In germline, CDR1 is SGHRS, CDR2 YFSETQ. The CDR3 region is CASSSTTDRVGNTIYF. For the CDR3, the DNA is TGCGCCAGCAGCAGCACCACGGACAGGGTTGGAAACACCATATATTTT.

J is TRBJ2-3 and V is TRBV4-1; 8 positions match TRBD2. Germline-derived CDR1 and CDR2 are MGHRA and YSYEKL. This CDR3 contains 16 residues. Trimming cost V 0 bases and J 4 bases; bases outside gene matches: 6. The CDR3 reads CASSQDLAGYADTQYF. The CDR3 DNA sequence: TGCGCCAGCAGCCAAGATCTAGCGGGTTATGCAGATACGCAGTATTTT.

The table lists this clone with a count of one. This chain connects TRBV7-6 to TRBJ2-1; 7 bases align to TRBD2. CDR1 SGHVS and CDR2 FNYEAQ come from the germline V gene. V dropped 5 bases and J dropped 5; count of bases not matched to a gene: 3. The length of the CDR3 is 13 residues. CDR3 protein: CASSRGLHNEQFF. The CDR3 DNA reads as TGTGCCAGCAGCCGGGGACTACACAATGAGCAGTTCTTC. The full variable domain, its missing parts supplied by reference TRBV7-6 and TRBJ2-1, is GAGVSQSPRYKVTKRGQDVALRCDPISGHVSLYWYRQALGQGPEFLTYFNYEAQQDKSGLPNDRFSAERPEGSISTLTIQRTEQRDSAMYRCASSRGLHNEQFFGPGTRLTVL.

V is TRBV7-9 and J is TRBJ2-7; TRBD1 aligns across 8 bases. V shed 3 bases, J shed 7 bases, and the junction held 8 bases outside the gene matches. The CDR3 contains 14 residues. The germline gives CDR1 SEHNR, CDR2 FQNEAQ (reference sequence). This CDR3 reads CASSFNGQGMEQYF. CDR3 coding DNA: TGTGCCAGCAGCTTTAATGGACAGGGAATGGAGCAGTACTTC.

This clone has just one count. The chain links TRBV7-8 to TRBJ1-1; the match to TRBD1 covers 9 bases. V lost 7 bases and J lost 1; bases outside the gene matches: 7. CDR3 length equals 15 residues. The germline V gene encodes CDR1 SGHVS and CDR2 FQNEAQ. CDR3 region: CASNSQGAGNTEAFF. CDR3 nucleotides: TGTGCCAGCAACTCACAGGGGGCCGGGAACACTGAAGCTTTCTTT.

The V call is TRBV4-1, the J call TRBJ2-1; 7 nucleotides align to TRBD2. This CDR3 region has 15 residues. Germline trimming cut 1 base from V and 4 bases from J; bases unmatched to any gene: 4. Germline CDR1 MGHRA, CDR2 YSYEKL. Written as DNA, the CDR3 is TGCGCCAGCAGCCAAGGGAGGGGAGGGTACAATGAGCAGTTCTTC. Translation: CASSQGRGGYNEQFF.

This clone showed up just once. The V gene is TRBV11-3, the J gene TRBJ2-3; the match to TRBD1 covers 11 bases. Germline V gene lookup returns CDR1 SGHNT and CDR2 YENEEA. The ends lost 1 base at V and 1 base at J; junction bases unmatched: 1. The CDR3 is made up of 16 amino acids. The CDR3 coding sequence is TGTGCCAGCAGCTTAGGGACAGGGGGCCGCACAGATACGCAGTATTTT. Encoded protein: CASSLGTGGRTDTQYF.